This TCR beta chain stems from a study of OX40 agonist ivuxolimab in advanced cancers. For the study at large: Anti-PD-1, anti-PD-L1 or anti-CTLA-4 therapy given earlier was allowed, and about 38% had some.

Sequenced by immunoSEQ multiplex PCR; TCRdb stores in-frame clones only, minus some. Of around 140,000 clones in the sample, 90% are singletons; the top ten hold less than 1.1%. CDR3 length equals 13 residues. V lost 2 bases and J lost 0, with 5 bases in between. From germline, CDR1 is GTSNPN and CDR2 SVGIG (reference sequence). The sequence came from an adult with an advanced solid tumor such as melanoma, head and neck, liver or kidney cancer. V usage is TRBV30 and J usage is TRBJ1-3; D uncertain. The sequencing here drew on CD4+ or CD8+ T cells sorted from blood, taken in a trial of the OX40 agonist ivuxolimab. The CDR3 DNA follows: TGTGCCTGGAGTTCCAACTCTGGAAACACCATATATTTT. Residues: CAWSSNSGNTIYF.